These 10 T cell receptor beta chains share one sample of origin, sequenced in a study of human T cells and chemical hapten exposure. Documented time point: pre-sensitization, week 0. Described treatment: therapeutic diphenylcyclopropenone sensitization with weekly scalp DPC. Each CDR3 protein is one row after TCRdb ran MiXCR on the RACE reads. Seen here are 120,000 or so distinct CDR3 sequences, 13% observed once, and the top ten hold around 2.8%. Sequencing was performed on whole blood, taken in connection with sensitization to the hapten diphenylcyclopropenone (DPC). The receptor set was obtained from a woman between 18 and 29 years old with alopecia areata. Some clones in this sample may be carry-over from other donors' samples.

This clonotype was detected ten times or more. The chain employs TRBV10-3 and TRBJ2-1, with D possibly being TRBD1 or TRBD2 (5 bases each). Trimming cost V 8 bases and J 2 bases, with 10 bases left between them. The CDR3 has 13 residues. The germline gives CDR1 ENHRY, CDR2 SYGVKD. For the CDR3, the DNA is TGTGCCATCCGGGACCCCCCCTACAATGAGCAGTTCTTC. The encoded protein is CAIRDPPYNEQFF.

In this sample, this clonotype turned up a few times. V and J are TRBV3-1 and TRBJ1-2; D is undetermined. The length of the CDR3 is 15 residues. Germline lookup yields CDR1 LGHDT and CDR2 YNNKEL (reference sequence). The ends were cut back, 0 bases at V and 1 base at J, with 9 bases in the middle. The CDR3 nucleotides read TGTGCCAGCAGCCAAGACGGAAGTTTTAACTATGGCTACACCTTC. Translating it yields CASSQDGSFNYGYTF.

This clonotype was picked up many times. The V and J genes are TRBV7-2 and TRBJ1-4; TRBD1 might be the D (6 bases). This CDR3 has 14 amino acids. Trimming took 5 bases from V and 7 from J, leaving 14 bases between them. The germline V gene encodes CDR1 SGHTA and CDR2 FQGNSA. The CDR3 is CASSRDKESEKLFF. CDR3 nucleotides: TGTGCCAGCAGCCGGGACAAAGAGAGTGAAAAACTGTTTTTT.

In this sample, this clonotype turned up a few times. The rearrangement links TRBV6-5 to TRBJ2-2; D unclear. Germline V gene lookup returns CDR1 MNHEY and CDR2 SVGAGI. Trimming cost V 5 bases and J 5 bases, with 9 bases left between them. There are 13 residues in the CDR3. CDR3 sequence: CASSPHPTGELFF. The CDR3 DNA is TGTGCCAGCAGTCCCCACCCGACCGGGGAGCTGTTTTTT.

This clonotype came up a few times. The V and J genes are TRBV28 and TRBJ2-1; D not certain. Germline loops: CDR1 MDHEN, CDR2 SYDVKM. With 1 base removed from V and 5 bases from J, the gap between germline ends came to 3 bases. The CDR3 consists of 12 residues. DNA for the CDR3: TGTGCCAGCAGTTTATATAACAATGAGCAGTTCTTC. As protein: CASSLYNNEQFF.

This clonotype showed up just a few times. The chain couples TRBV12-3 or TRBV12-4 to TRBJ2-7, with D tentatively TRBD1 (6 bases). Trimming cost V 5 bases and J 2 bases, with 10 bases left between them. The CDR3 runs to 13 residues. In nucleotides, the CDR3 is TGTGCCAGCAGTGGTGGGGACACCTACGAGCAGTACTTC. Translation: CASSGGDTYEQYF.

The chain employs TRBV12-3 or TRBV12-4 and TRBJ2-3, with D possibly matching TRBD2 (5 bases). Trimming left V 6 bases short and J 3 bases short, with 13 bases between. The CDR3 length is 14 residues. In DNA, the CDR3 is TGTGCCAGCAGCGCGGGTCTGGGGACAGATACGCAGTATTTT. Residues: CASSAGLGTDTQYF.

The chain couples TRBV24-1 to TRBJ1-1; TRBD1 aligns across 7 bases. This CDR3 has 13 residues. Germline trimming cut 7 bases from V and 0 bases from J; bases unmatched to any gene: 1. Germline CDR1 reads KGHDR; CDR2 reads SFDVKD. The CDR3 DNA is TGTGCCACCAGGGGACAGATGAACACTGAAGCTTTCTTT. It is translated as CATRGQMNTEAFF.

The V call is TRBV20-1, the J call TRBJ2-3, with D possibly matching TRBD2 (6 bases). V lost 5 bases and J lost 2, with 20 bases in between. This CDR3 has 16 amino acids. Germline CDR1 is DFQATT and CDR2 is SNEGSKA (reference sequence). The DNA of the CDR3 is TGCAGTGCTCGCACCCCTCTTGCGGGGCTCACAGATACGCAGTATTTT. It specifies CSARTPLAGLTDTQYF.

This clonotype was seen only a few times. V usage is TRBV18 and J usage is TRBJ1-5, with a weak D call TRBD1 (5 bases). V gave up 2 bases and J gave up 1 base, with 9 bases separating them. CDR1 KGHSH and CDR2 LQKENI come from the germline V gene. CDR3 length: 15 residues. The CDR3 coding sequence is TGTGCCAGCTCACCAGGCAGGGAAAGCAATCAGCCCCAGCATTTT. It yields the protein CASSPGRESNQPQHF.